This T cell receptor beta chain was sequenced in a study of blood T cell repertoires in COVID-19. Overall study context: The samples span acute and convalescent COVID-19 from the United States, Italy and Spain. T cells, B-cell-depleted T cells, or PBMCs supplied cDNA or gDNA.

The data were produced by immunoSEQ multiplex PCR, yet TCRdb's version contains in-frame clones alone and is incomplete. Found here are roughly 150,000 clones, roughly 80% of them singletons; the top ten hold 11%. Germline values: CDR1 WSHSY, CDR2 SAAADI. The germline V and J ends were trimmed by 7 bases and 1 base, with 10 bases remaining between them. The CDR3 spans 13 residues. The gene calls are TRBV10-2 and TRBJ1-1, with D maybe TRBD1 (6 bases). This TCR was recovered from a man aged 65 to 79 with active or convalescent COVID-19. The sample consisted of peripheral blood. In DNA, the CDR3 is TGCGCCAGCACCCCGGACAGGAACACTGAAGCTTTCTTT. Protein product: CASTPDRNTEAFF.